This TCR beta chain is from a study of response to subunit inactivated influenza vaccine. Germline loops: CDR1 ENHRY, CDR2 SYGVKD. V lost 7 bases, J lost 2 bases, and 19 bases lay in between. The CDR3 has 16 residues. Study results and limitations: New T cells are recruited in small numbers by each seasonal influenza vaccination, according to the authors' suggestion.

As to this clonotype: The antigen remains undetermined.

TCRdb independently ran MiXCR on the RT-PCR reads; one entry per CDR3 protein. The sample holds about 700,000 distinct CDR3 sequences, approximately 14% seen once. This rearrangement joins TRBV10-3 to TRBJ2-3; perhaps TRBD2 as D (5 bases). Sequenced here: PBMCs from blood, sampled approximately 12 days after vaccination. This clonotype was obtained from a man aged 50-60 years who received an inactivated influenza vaccine. The CDR3 loop reads CAITPQGAESTDTQYF. As DNA, the CDR3 is TGTGCCATCACTCCACAAGGAGCGGAATCCACAGATACGCAGTATTTT.